The clone carrying this TCR beta chain was counted ten times or more. The junction had 18 bases not matched to a gene; V was cut back by 7 bases and J by 5 bases. CDR1 and CDR2 from the germline V gene are MNHEY and SVGEGT. This CDR3 spans 17 amino acids. Time point here: blood at routine non-recurrence follow-up after resection. This sample was included in a study of spatial heterogeneity in lung cancer. In TCRdb, the 5' RACE reads were re-called with MiXCR into one record per CDR3 protein. Of more than 15,000 distinct CDR3 sequences detected, approximately 9.1% appear once; the ten largest clones hold 35% to 40%.

The sequencing here drew on PBMCs, taken at follow-up. The source of this sequence is a female donor with early-stage non-small cell lung cancer. The genes are TRBV6-2 or TRBV6-3 and TRBJ2-7; 9 positions match TRBD1. The DNA for the CDR3 is TGTGCCAGCACTCCGGGGCCGGGACAGGGATTCAGCGACGAGCAGTACTTC. Translation: CASTPGPGQGFSDEQYF.